This T cell receptor (beta chain) was identified in a study of T cells in Graves' hyperthyroidism and ophthalmopathy. V shed 3 bases and J shed 5 bases, with 20 bases lying between them. This CDR3 comprises 17 residues. Germline V CDR1 and CDR2: LNHDA, SQIVND (reference sequence). The patients, who ranged from 18 to 65 in age, presented with newly diagnosed hyperthyroidism lasting under 2 months. RNA transcripts were the template for amplifying TCR beta CDR3 regions. The TCR CDR3 first-round RT-PCR relied on the HTBI primer set. TCRdb passed the multiplex PCR reads through MiXCR, listing each CDR3 protein once. The sample has about 210,000 distinct CDR3 sequences, 15% to 20% seen once. In this sample, this clonotype turned up a few times.

The V gene is TRBV19, the J gene TRBJ2-1, with D possibly being TRBD1 (6 bases). The sample was blood. The sequence came from a man in his fifties with Graves' hyperthyroidism. The CDR3 protein is CASSIRVGGLYDNEQFF. The CDR3, as DNA: TGTGCCAGTAGTATCAGGGTTGGGGGCCTTTATGACAATGAGCAGTTCTTC.